The present T cell receptor beta chain was sequenced within a study of blood T cell repertoires in COVID-19 (dated by TCRdb to about 2020). As for the study more broadly: Samples from collaborators originated in the United States, Italy and Spain and spanned both the acute and convalescent phases of COVID-19. Where HLA class I and class II types were available, the types were taken from metadata supplied by the sample provider, not from assay-based typing. Sample metadata almost always included a de-identified subject ID, COVID-19 status, age in years and sex. The repertoires were released in a freely available public database meant as a resource for research on the immune response to SARS-CoV-2. Subjects who had been exposed to COVID-19, were actively infected with it, or had recovered from it provided the deeply sampled blood TCRbeta repertoires that made up the dataset. The samples were drawn from the first 160 participants of the ongoing ImmuneRACE study and from over a thousand subjects provided by 6 global collaborators. The prospective study material was composed of cDNA or gDNA derived from T cells, B-cell-depleted T cells, or PBMCs. General study outcomes and caveats: The quantity of clinical and demographic metadata differed by source and by participant and was supplied without curation.

A word on this clone: What this receptor recognizes is not known. There are no base qualities to consult, and no much larger clone falls within one base.

The immunoSEQ Assay, a bias-controlled multiplex PCR, was used to amplify TCRbeta CDR3 regions from genomic DNA. In the authors' own workflow: The number of nucleated cells in each sample was estimated by amplification of reference gene primers within the assay. To quantify the absolute abundance of each unique TCRbeta CDR3 rearrangement, sequence reads were collapsed and filtered. Productive Simpson clonality was computed per sample as the square root of Simpson's diversity index over productive rearrangements. TCRdb limited this immuneACCESS table to in-frame rearrangements with V and J called. A share of clones is missing; checked studies link under half to unresolved V genes, and the rest is unexplained. That table supplies the V and J calls and clone size; D and trimming were determined from the DNA. This sample holds tens of thousands of clones; roughly 84% were observed only once. The ten largest clones add up to around 38% of the sample.

The CDR3 sequence holds 12 residues, the cysteine and phenylalanine included. Only the CDR3 DNA is retained, 36 bases long and in frame from the first base. Trimming takes 3 bases from V and 2 bases from J, and the germline ends sit 6 bases apart. Per the germline V gene, SGHRS is the CDR1 and YFSETQ is the CDR2. Whole blood was collected in K2EDTA tubes by collaborating institutions according to the institutions' own protocols. For TCRbeta analysis, collaborators shipped samples in one of three forms: frozen whole blood, isolated PBMCs, or DNA extracted from either of those sample types. The sequencing input was peripheral blood. The TCR comes from a man older than 75 with acute or convalescent COVID-19. The rearrangement joined TRBV5-1 to TRBJ2-7, with the D gene uncertain. The CDR3 has the sequence CASSSQAYEQYF. The nucleotides are TGCGCCAGCAGCTCCCAGGCCTACGAGCAGTACTTC. The full variable domain, with segments outside the CDR3 supplied by the reference TRBV5-1 and TRBJ2-7 proteins, appears as KAGVTQTPRYLIKTRGQQVTLSCSPISGHRSVSWYQQTPGQGLQFLFEYFSETQRNKGNFPGRFSGRQFSNSRSEMNVSTLELGDSALYLCASSSQAYEQYFGPGTRLTVT.